This T cell receptor beta chain was profiled in a study of blood T cell repertoires in COVID-19. Here immunoSEQ multiplex PCR was the method, and the copy in TCRdb shows in-frame clones only, minus some. The profile covers 250,000 or so clones, with about 90% appearing a single time and around 1% taken by the ten largest. The CDR3 is made up of 13 amino acids. J was trimmed by 6 bases and V by 5 bases; bases with no gene match: 7. The chain recombines TRBV12-3 or TRBV12-4 with TRBJ2-7, with 7 nucleotides matching TRBD1. Material: PBMCs or T cells enriched from blood (not recorded which). This clonotype originated in a man in his fifties who had been exposed to COVID-19. The CDR3 region is CASSLTGSAEQYV. The CDR3 nucleotides are TGTGCCAGCAGTCTGACAGGGTCGGCCGAGCAGTACGTC.